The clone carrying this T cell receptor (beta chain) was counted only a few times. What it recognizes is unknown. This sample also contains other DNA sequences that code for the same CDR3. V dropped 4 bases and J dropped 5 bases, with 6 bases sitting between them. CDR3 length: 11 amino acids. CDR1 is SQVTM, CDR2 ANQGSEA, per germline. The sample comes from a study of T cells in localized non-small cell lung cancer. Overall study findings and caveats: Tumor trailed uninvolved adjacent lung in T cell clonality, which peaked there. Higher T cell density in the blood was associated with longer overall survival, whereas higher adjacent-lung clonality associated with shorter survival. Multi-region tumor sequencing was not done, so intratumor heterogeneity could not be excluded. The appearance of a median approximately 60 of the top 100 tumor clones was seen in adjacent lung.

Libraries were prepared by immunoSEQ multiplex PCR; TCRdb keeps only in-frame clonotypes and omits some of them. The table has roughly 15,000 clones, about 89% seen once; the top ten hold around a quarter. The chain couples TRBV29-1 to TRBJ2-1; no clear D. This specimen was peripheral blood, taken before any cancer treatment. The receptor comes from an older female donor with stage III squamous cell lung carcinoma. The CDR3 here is CSVGADNEQFF. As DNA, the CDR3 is TGCAGCGTTGGCGCGGACAATGAGCAGTTCTTC.